This TCR beta chain was recovered during a study of shared clonotypes between healthy human individuals. CDR3 size: 18 residues. V was pared by 4 bases and J by 4 bases, with 9 bases of the junction left unmatched. CDR1 is SGHRS and CDR2 is YFSETQ in the germline V gene. Generated by immunoSEQ multiplex PCR, the TCRdb table keeps only in-frame clones and is missing some. Of roughly 2.6 million clones listed, around 94% are singletons. The sequencing input was naive CD4+ T cells sorted from blood. Sample subset: CD45RA+ positively selected. The V gene is TRBV5-1, the J gene TRBJ2-1, with TRBD2 matching 15 bases. The clonotype originates from a man aged 18 to 30 in good health. The CDR3 region has the DNA TGCGCCAGCAGCGGTGGGACTAGCGGGAGGACGCTTTACAATGAGCAGTTCTTC. Residues: CASSGGTSGRTLYNEQFF. Full variable domain (missing parts from reference TRBV5-1 and TRBJ2-1): KAGVTQTPRYLIKTRGQQVTLSCSPISGHRSVSWYQQTPGQGLQFLFEYFSETQRNKGNFPGRFSGRQFSNSRSEMNVSTLELGDSALYLCASSGGTSGRTLYNEQFFGPGTRLTVL.